The rows below give T cell receptor beta chains drawn from one sample of a study of patients and donors after allogeneic stem cell transplantation. Each CDR3 protein gets one entry after TCRdb re-called the RT-PCR reads with MiXCR. The top ten hold around a tenth of the sample, which has about 230,000 distinct CDR3 sequences, 13% to 15% seen once. Sequenced: blood, either unsorted or a sorted T cell fraction (not recorded which). These receptors all come from a human donor who was either an allogeneic HSCT recipient or a stem cell or donor lymphocyte infusion donor (not recorded which). It is not recorded whose cells these are; they may come from a transplant donor. The CDR3 runs from the conserved cysteine through the conserved F or W. The D gene is left open where the match is weak. Some rows mark clone size as missing; the rest say once, few, many or name a class of expanded clone.

TRBJ2-5,-,-,TRBV25-1,CATTRRGKGETQYF,TGTGCCACAACCAGGCGGGGTAAGGGGGAGACCCAGTACTTC
TRBJ2-7,TRBD1,-,TRBV6-2/TRBV6-3,CASSYPTGERYEQYF,TGTGCCAGCAGTTACCCGACAGGGGAGCGTTACGAGCAGTACTTC
TRBJ2-3,-,few,TRBV24-1,CATSDRGLRYF,TGTGCCACCAGTGATCGGGGCCTGCGGTATTTT
TRBJ1-3,-,many,TRBV7-2,CASLNPRGTIYF,TGTGCCAGCTTGAACCCCCGGGGCACCATATATTTT
TRBJ2-6,TRBD1,-,TRBV12-3/TRBV12-4,CASSYEGARGANVLTF,TGTGCCAGCAGTTATGAGGGGGCGAGAGGGGCCAACGTCCTGACTTTC
TRBJ1-1,-,many,TRBV7-2,CASSLVRWNTEAFF,TGTGCCAGCAGCTTAGTTCGGTGGAACACTGAAGCTTTCTTT
TRBJ2-1,TRBD2,-,TRBV7-7,CASSIPSGRAENEQFF,TGTGCCAGCAGCATCCCCAGCGGGAGGGCCGAAAATGAGCAGTTCTTC
TRBJ2-1,-,few,TRBV12-3/TRBV12-4,CASSLAIWAGTSSYNEQFF,TGTGCCAGCAGTTTAGCCATCTGGGCGGGGACCAGCTCCTACAATGAGCAGTTCTTC
TRBJ1-1,-,-,TRBV24-1,CATSRGAPPEAFF,TGTGCCACCAGTAGGGGTGCGCCTCCTGAAGCTTTCTTT
TRBJ2-1,-,many,TRBV29-1,CSVVGGQHEQFF,TGCAGCGTTGTCGGAGGGCAACATGAGCAGTTCTTC
TRBJ2-1,-,many,TRBV2,CASSENPNSYNEQFF,TGTGCCAGCAGTGAAAACCCAAACTCCTACAATGAGCAGTTCTTC
TRBJ1-1,-,few,TRBV7-7,CASGEGVNTEAFF,TGTGCTAGCGGTGAGGGGGTGAACACTGAAGCTTTCTTT
TRBJ2-2,-,many,TRBV19,CASRPPEHLTGELFF,TGTGCCTCCCGTCCCCCAGAACACCTCACCGGGGAGCTGTTTTTT
TRBJ2-3,TRBD2,many,TRBV4-2,CASSQDLGGDTQYF,TGTGCCAGCAGCCAAGATCTCGGGGGGGATACGCAGTATTTT
TRBJ2-7,-,many,TRBV5-1,CASSLGLTYEQYF,TGCGCCAGCAGCTTGGGACTGACCTACGAGCAGTACTTC
TRBJ2-1,-,many,TRBV6-5,CASSSILVEYNEQFF,TGTGCCAGCAGTTCTATTCTAGTAGAGTACAATGAGCAGTTCTTC
TRBJ2-1,-,few,TRBV10-3,CAISGGKDEQFF,TGTGCCATCAGTGGCGGGAAGGATGAGCAGTTCTTC
TRBJ1-4,TRBD1,-,TRBV5-6,CASREDRGHNEKLFF,TGTGCCAGCAGGGAAGACAGGGGGCATAATGAAAAACTGTTTTTT
TRBJ1-2,TRBD1,-,TRBV6-5,CASSYSRGRDGYTF,TGTGCCAGCAGTTACTCCAGGGGGCGGGATGGCTACACCTTC
TRBJ2-3,-,many,TRBV5-5,CASSDIFGGKGTDTQYF,TGTGCCAGCAGCGACATTTTTGGAGGGAAAGGGACAGATACGCAGTATTTT
TRBJ2-2,-,-,TRBV5-6,CASSSGARSGELFF,TGTGCCAGCAGCTCGGGGGCCCGAAGCGGGGAGCTGTTTTTT
TRBJ2-7,TRBD2,few,TRBV5-5,CASRTHGTSTYEQYF,TGTGCCAGCAGGACACACGGGACTAGCACCTACGAGCAGTACTTC
TRBJ1-2,-,many,TRBV20-1,CSALGSGVYGYTF,TGCAGTGCCCTAGGCTCCGGGGTGTATGGCTACACCTTC
TRBJ1-4,-,few,TRBV3-1,CASSQDMGVEKLFF,TGTGCCAGCAGCCAAGATATGGGAGTTGAAAAACTGTTTTTT
TRBJ1-6,-,few,TRBV10-3,CAIRGGSSYNSPLHF,TGTGCCATCAGAGGTGGCAGCTCCTATAATTCACCCCTCCACTTT
TRBJ1-1,TRBD1,-,TRBV11-3,CASKTGVMNTEAFF,TGTGCCAGCAAAACAGGGGTCATGAACACTGAAGCTTTCTTT
TRBJ2-5,TRBD1,-,TRBV3-1,CASSQDLAPGGMETQYF,TGTGCCAGCAGCCAAGATCTGGCGCCAGGGGGCATGGAGACCCAGTACTTC
TRBJ2-7,-,-,TRBV12-3/TRBV12-4,CASSLPASSYEQYF,TGTGCCAGCAGTTTACCCGCATCGAGCTACGAGCAGTACTTC
TRBJ2-3,TRBD2,-,TRBV10-3,CAISESSGGVDTQYF,TGTGCCATCAGTGAGTCTAGCGGGGGAGTCGATACGCAGTATTTT